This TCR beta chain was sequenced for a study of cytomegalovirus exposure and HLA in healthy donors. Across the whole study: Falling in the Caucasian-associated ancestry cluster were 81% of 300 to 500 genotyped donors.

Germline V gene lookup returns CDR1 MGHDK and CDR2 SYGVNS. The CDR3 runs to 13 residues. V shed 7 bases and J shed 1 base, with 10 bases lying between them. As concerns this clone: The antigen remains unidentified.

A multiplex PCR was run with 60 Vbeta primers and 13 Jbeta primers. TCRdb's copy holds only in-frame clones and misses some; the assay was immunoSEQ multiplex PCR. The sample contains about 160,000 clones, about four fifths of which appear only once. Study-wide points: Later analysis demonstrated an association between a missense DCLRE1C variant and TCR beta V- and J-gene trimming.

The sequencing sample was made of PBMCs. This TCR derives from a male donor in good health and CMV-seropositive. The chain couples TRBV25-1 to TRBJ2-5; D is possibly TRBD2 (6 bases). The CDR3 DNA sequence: TGTGCCAGCACCAGGGACTGCCAAGAGACCCAGTACTTC. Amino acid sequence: CASTRDCQETQYF.